Each of the 29 T cell receptor beta chains below was sequenced from the same sample in a study of blood T cells in healthy people across ages. Primers used in a second PCR of about 6 to 11 cycles were a sample-barcoded 5' primer and a J-beta primer mix. TCRdb reanalysed the 5' RACE reads using MiXCR and keeps one entry per CDR3 protein. Here the sample spans approximately 1,000,000 distinct CDR3 sequences, 40% to 50% being singletons. The sample taken for sequencing was blood. The receptors stem from a woman aged 55-69 years in good health.

This clonotype was observed a handful of times. CDR3 amino acids: CASSHSWGQREILAKNIQYF. The CDR3, as DNA: TGTGCCAGTAGCCATTCGTGGGGCCAGCGAGAAATCCTAGCCAAAAACATTCAGTACTTC. This rearrangement joins TRBV27 to TRBJ2-4; D may be TRBD1 (5 bases). The length of the CDR3 is 20 residues. Germline CDR1 reads MNHEY; CDR2 reads SMNVEV (reference sequence). With 9 bases removed from V and 0 bases from J, the gap between germline ends came to 30 bases.

This chain links TRBV28 with TRBJ1-5; D may be TRBD1 (6 bases). Germline CDR1 reads MDHEN; CDR2 reads SYDVKM. The CDR3 has 14 residues. V gave up 4 bases and J gave up 0 bases, with 7 bases separating them. The CDR3 nucleotides are TGTGCCAGCAGTTGGACAGATAGCAATCAGCCCCAGCATTTT. Translation gives CASSWTDSNQPQHF.

The chain carries TRBV5-6 and TRBJ2-6, with D perhaps matching TRBD2 (6 bases). CDR1 is SGHDT and CDR2 is YYEEEE in the germline V gene. The CDR3 sequence is 17 residues long. Trimming removed 0 bases at V and 0 bases at J, with 10 bases between. For the CDR3, the DNA is TGTGCCAGCAGCTTGGGGGCGGACTACTCTGGGGCCAACGTCCTGACTTTC. As protein: CASSLGADYSGANVLTF.

As to this clonotype: A read error may be the cause here, since a much bigger clone is one base away. The chain employs TRBV27 and TRBJ2-7; possibly TRBD1 or TRBD2 for D (5 bases each). The CDR3 sequence is 13 residues long. Trimming stripped 8 bases from V and 5 bases from J, with 16 bases between. The germline gives CDR1 MNHEY, CDR2 SMNVEV (reference sequence). CDR3 nucleotide sequence: TGTGCCAGCGGAATAGACGGGGCCGACGAGCAGTACTTC. Translated: CASGIDGADEQYF.

The J gene is TRBJ2-6, the V gene TRBV11-1; TRBD2 matches at 7 bases. This CDR3 is built from 19 residues. Trimming cost V 5 bases and J 4 bases; bases outside gene matches: 17. CDR1 is SGHAT and CDR2 is FQDESV in the germline V gene (reference sequence). The CDR3 coding sequence is TGTGCCAGCAGCCCCGGGGGGAGACTCAACTCGTCAGGGGCCAACGTCCTGACTTTC. Translation: CASSPGGRLNSSGANVLTF.

This chain connects TRBV28 to TRBJ1-4; TRBD1 might be the D (5 bases). The CDR3 contains 15 residues. Germline V gene sequence: CDR1 MDHEN, CDR2 SYDVKM. Trimming stripped 7 bases from V and 2 bases from J, with 14 bases between. CDR3 nucleotides: TGTGCCAGCACTCCCCCGGGGGGGACTAATGAAAAACTGTTTTTT. Its translation: CASTPPGGTNEKLFF.

This rearrangement joins TRBV7-9 to TRBJ2-7, with D maybe TRBD2 (5 bases). V was trimmed by 2 bases and J by 4 bases, leaving 15 bases between them. CDR3 length: 15 residues. Germline lookup yields CDR1 SEHNR and CDR2 FQNEAQ (reference sequence). CDR3: CASSLPTGWGYEQYF. CDR3 coding DNA: TGTGCCAGCAGCTTACCGACGGGATGGGGATACGAGCAGTACTTC.

This clonotype came up many times. The chain employs TRBV7-2 and TRBJ2-1; D may be TRBD1 (5 bases). V gave up 5 bases and J gave up 8 bases, with 13 bases separating them. This CDR3 region has 13 residues. The germline V gene encodes CDR1 SGHTA and CDR2 FQGNSA. CDR3 residues: CASSVGRGDEQFF. The CDR3 nucleotides are TGTGCCAGCAGCGTAGGAAGGGGCGATGAGCAGTTCTTC.

This sequence joins TRBV28 and TRBJ2-5, with TRBD1 matching over 7 bases. The CDR3 runs 18 residues. The germline CDR1 and CDR2 sequences are MDHEN and SYDVKM. V shed 3 bases and J 7 bases; nucleotides not matched to a gene: 20. The CDR3 is CASSFVPVRQGRLGTQYF. CDR3 DNA sequence: TGTGCCAGCAGTTTTGTGCCGGTCCGACAGGGTCGTTTGGGGACCCAGTACTTC.

In its sample, this clonotype was seen many times. The gene calls are TRBV4-1 and TRBJ1-2; 7 positions match TRBD1. In germline, CDR1 is MGHRA, CDR2 YSYEKL. Trimming removed 1 base from V and 6 bases from J; junction bases left unmatched: 5. The CDR3 consists of 14 residues. The DNA of the CDR3 is TGCGCCAGCAGCCAAGTGGGGACAGTTGATGGCTACACCTTC. It is translated as CASSQVGTVDGYTF.

The chain has TRBV30 and TRBJ2-5; 9 nucleotides align to TRBD1. With 8 bases clipped from V and 5 bases from J, the junction kept 12 bases outside the gene matches. The CDR3 consists of 14 residues. Germline V gene lookup returns CDR1 GTSNPN and CDR2 SVGIG (reference sequence). CDR3 DNA sequence: TGTGCCAGCGCCTCCGGGACAGGGCAGGAGACCCAGTACTTC. Its translation: CASASGTGQETQYF. The full variable domain, in which reference TRBV30 and TRBJ2-5 provide the parts outside the CDR3, is SQTIHQWPATLVQPVGSPLSLECTVEGTSNPNLYWYRQAAGRGLQLLFYSVGIGQISSEVPQNLSASRPQDRQFILSSKKLLLSDSGFYLCASASGTGQETQYFGPGTRLLVL.

CDR3 DNA: TGTGCCAGCAGTGAACGGGGGACTAGCGGGACAGCACAGAATACGCAGTATTTT. It translates to CASSERGTSGTAQNTQYF. The rearrangement joins TRBV6-1 to TRBJ2-3; 13 positions match TRBD2. V lost 2 bases, J lost 7 bases, and 12 bases stayed unmatched. CDR1 MNHNS and CDR2 SASEGT come from the germline V gene. The CDR3 has 18 amino acids.

This rearrangement joins TRBV10-3 to TRBJ2-1; 14 bases line up with TRBD2. With 6 bases clipped from V and 8 bases from J, the junction kept 9 bases outside the gene matches. The CDR3 is 16 amino acids. CDR1 and CDR2 from the germline V gene are ENHRY and SYGVKD. The CDR3 loop is CAIRTLGLAGADEQFF. CDR3 nucleotides: TGTGCCATCAGGACCCTGGGACTAGCGGGAGCGGATGAGCAGTTCTTC.

This clonotype was recorded a few times. The chain employs TRBV5-6 and TRBJ2-5, with TRBD2 matching 13 bases. Germline lookup yields CDR1 SGHDT and CDR2 YYEEEE. The V and J ends lost 2 bases and 9 bases, in that order; junction bases with no gene match: 7. The CDR3 runs 15 residues. Here the CDR3 reads CASSFTSGRASAQYF. DNA for the CDR3: TGTGCCAGCAGCTTTACTAGCGGGAGGGCCTCGGCCCAGTACTTC.

The rearrangement joins TRBV9 to TRBJ2-5, with TRBD2 matching over 8 bases. Germline CDR1 is SGDLS and CDR2 is YYNGEE. The CDR3 runs to 15 residues. V shed 0 bases, J shed 11 bases, and the junction held 12 bases outside the gene matches. CDR3 sequence reads: CASSVGAGVRNEQYF. CDR3 DNA: TGTGCCAGCAGCGTAGGAGCGGGAGTAAGGAATGAGCAGTACTTC.

This clonotype has more than one count but fewer than ten. V usage is TRBV20-1 and J usage is TRBJ2-7; TRBD2 matches 10 bases. With 3 bases clipped from V and 2 bases from J, the junction kept 4 bases outside the gene matches. The CDR3 has 14 amino acids. The V gene's germline CDR1 is DFQATT and CDR2 SNEGSKA (reference sequence). The CDR3 region has the DNA TGCAGTGCTAGGTCAGCGGGAGGGACCTACGAGCAGTACTTC. Its protein product is CSARSAGGTYEQYF.

The chain carries TRBV20-1 and TRBJ2-5, with 12 nucleotides matching TRBD2. The V gene end was trimmed by 2 bases and the J gene end by 2 bases; junction bases not matched to a gene: 6. CDR1 and CDR2 from the germline V gene are DFQATT and SNEGSKA (reference sequence). This CDR3 is built from 16 residues. For the CDR3, the DNA is TGCAGTGCTAGAAAGACTAGCGGGAGCGTGCAAGAGACCCAGTACTTC. The encoded protein is CSARKTSGSVQETQYF.

The gene calls are TRBV27 and TRBJ2-1; 11 bases match TRBD1. Trimming cost V 5 bases and J 6 bases; bases outside gene matches: 9. CDR3 length equals 16 residues. CDR1 is MNHEY, CDR2 SMNVEV, per germline (reference sequence). The CDR3 spells CASSPDAGTGGNEQFF. In DNA, the CDR3 is TGTGCCAGCAGTCCCGACGCCGGGACAGGGGGCAATGAGCAGTTCTTC.

This clonotype was seen a handful of times. This chain uses TRBV14 with TRBJ2-5; no reliable D call. Germline V CDR1 and CDR2: SGHDN, FVKESK. Trimming stripped 7 bases from V and 1 base from J, with 10 bases between. The CDR3 runs 13 residues. This CDR3 reads CASNRQIQETQYF. CDR3 coding DNA: TGTGCCAGCAACCGTCAGATCCAAGAGACCCAGTACTTC.

The V gene is TRBV4-3, the J gene TRBJ2-1; D perhaps matches TRBD1 (5 bases). In germline, CDR1 is LGHNA, CDR2 YSLEER. The CDR3 totals 15 residues. V was clipped by 0 bases and J by 8 bases, with 14 bases between them. The CDR3 DNA reads as TGCGCCAGCAGCCAAGATGGTACAGGACCCGATGAGCAGTTCTTC. It specifies CASSQDGTGPDEQFF.

The J gene is TRBJ2-7, the V gene TRBV11-3, with unresolved D. The CDR3 is 13 amino acids. From germline, CDR1 is SGHNT and CDR2 YENEEA. Trimming stripped 1 base from V and 6 bases from J, with 10 bases between. The CDR3 loop is CASSLGPLSEQYF. The CDR3 nucleotides read TGTGCCAGCAGCTTAGGCCCCCTCAGCGAGCAGTACTTC.

Regarding this clonotype: Compared with germline, one end of the junction differs, possibly owing to a read error. This chain links TRBV10-3 with TRBJ2-7; 7 bases align to TRBD2. The CDR3 runs to 16 residues. Germline-derived CDR1 and CDR2 are ENHRY and SYGVKD. The CDR3 DNA follows: TGTGCCATCGGTGGCGGGAGAGGTGGAGGGTCCTACGGGCAGTACTTC. Translating it yields CAIGGGRGGGSYGQYF.

This chain connects TRBV7-9 to TRBJ2-4; D possibly uses TRBD1 or TRBD2 (5 bases each). V was cut by 2 bases and J by 0 bases, with 11 bases left in between. CDR3 length equals 16 residues. The germline V gene encodes CDR1 SEHNR and CDR2 FQNEAQ (reference sequence). The CDR3 protein is CASSLPKGTAKNIQYF. The CDR3 region has the DNA TGTGCCAGCAGCTTACCCAAGGGGACAGCCAAAAACATTCAGTACTTC.

The chain carries TRBV3-1 and TRBJ2-7; D gene ambiguous. The CDR3 covers 11 residues. Germline CDR1 and CDR2: LGHDT and YNNKEL (reference sequence). Trimming pared 3 bases from V and 5 bases from J, leaving 5 bases between. The CDR3 nucleotides are TGTGCCAGCAGCCACTTTGACGAGCAGTACTTC. Residues: CASSHFDEQYF.

The table lists this clonotype with a few counts. This chain joins TRBV24-1 and TRBJ2-1; TRBD2 agrees at 11 bases. V lost 4 bases and J lost 8; bases outside the gene matches: 6. Germline V gene sequence: CDR1 KGHDR, CDR2 SFDVKD. The CDR3 has 15 amino acids. In nucleotides, the CDR3 is TGTGCCACCAGTGACCCCGGGACTAGCGGATATGAGCAGTTCTTC. Translated, it gives CATSDPGTSGYEQFF.

The chain uses TRBV11-2 and TRBJ2-1; D possibly corresponds to TRBD1 (6 bases). Germline assignment: CDR1 SGHAT and CDR2 FQNNGV. V shed 5 bases and J shed 4 bases, with 18 bases lying between them. This CDR3 is 16 amino acids long. CDR3 sequence reads: CASSQGSAVVYNEQFF. The CDR3 region has the DNA TGTGCCAGCAGCCAGGGGTCTGCGGTAGTTTACAATGAGCAGTTCTTC.

The chain combines TRBV21-1 with TRBJ2-4; the table calls TRBD1, which could not be checked here. TRBV21-1 is tagged as a pseudogene. The CDR3 contains 16 residues. This chain's CDR3 is CASSFGQRRAKNIQYF. For the CDR3, the DNA is TGTGCCAGCAGTTTTGGACAGAGAAGGGCCAAAAACATTCAGTACTTC.

This clonotype occurred a few times. V gene TRBV3-1 combines with J gene TRBJ2-7; 7 positions agree with TRBD2. Per germline, CDR1 LGHDT and CDR2 YNNKEL (reference sequence). The CDR3 totals 17 residues. Trimming at V came to 0 bases and at J to 2 bases, leaving 10 bases not matched to a gene. This CDR3 is CASSQEGFWAGAYEQYF. The CDR3 nucleotides read TGTGCCAGCAGCCAAGAGGGTTTTTGGGCGGGAGCCTACGAGCAGTACTTC.

The chain uses TRBV19 and TRBJ2-7, with D perhaps assigned TRBD1 or TRBD2 (5 bases each). This CDR3 is 15 amino acids long. Trimming took 5 bases from V and 0 from J, leaving 14 bases between them. The V gene's germline CDR1 is LNHDA and CDR2 SQIVND (reference sequence). The chain's CDR3 is CASSDRDGHSYEQYF. Here the CDR3 DNA reads TGTGCCAGTAGTGACCGGGACGGACACTCCTACGAGCAGTACTTC.